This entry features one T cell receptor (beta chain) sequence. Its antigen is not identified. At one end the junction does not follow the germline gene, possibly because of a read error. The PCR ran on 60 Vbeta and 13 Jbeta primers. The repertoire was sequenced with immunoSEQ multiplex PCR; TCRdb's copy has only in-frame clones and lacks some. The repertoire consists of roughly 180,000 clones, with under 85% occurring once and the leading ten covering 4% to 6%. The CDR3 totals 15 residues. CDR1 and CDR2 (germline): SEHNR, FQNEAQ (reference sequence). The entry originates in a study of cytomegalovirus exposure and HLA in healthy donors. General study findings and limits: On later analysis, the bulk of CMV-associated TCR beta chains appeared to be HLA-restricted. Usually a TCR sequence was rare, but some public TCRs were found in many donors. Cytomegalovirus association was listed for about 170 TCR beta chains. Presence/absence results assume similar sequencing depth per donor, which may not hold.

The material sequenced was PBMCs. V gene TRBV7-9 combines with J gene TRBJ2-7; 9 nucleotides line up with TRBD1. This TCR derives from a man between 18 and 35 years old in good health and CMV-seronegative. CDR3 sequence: CSSSLGGTGPYEQYF. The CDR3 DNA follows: TGTTCCAGCAGCCTCGGCGGGACAGGGCCCTACGAGCAGTACTTC. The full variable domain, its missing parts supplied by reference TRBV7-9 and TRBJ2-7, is DTGVSQNPRHKITKRGQNVTFRCDPISEHNRLYWYRQTLGQGPEFLTYFQNEAQLEKSRLLSDRFSAERPKGSFSTLEIQRTEQGDSAMYLCSSSLGGTGPYEQYFGPGTRLTVT.